This T cell receptor beta chain is from a study of tumor and adjacent non-tumor tissue in lung cancer. No cell sorting was done before RNA was extracted from the tissue. This non-tumor lung sample came from over 3 cm beyond the tumor edge. Between August and November 2014, newly diagnosed, chemotherapy-naive lung cancer patients underwent thoracic surgery in China. The library came from three nested PCR rounds adapted from ARM-PCR protocols. Each CDR3 protein is one row after TCRdb ran MiXCR on the multiplex PCR reads. The table includes around 80,000 distinct CDR3 sequences, more than 65% detected once. CDR3 size: 12 residues. The germline V gene encodes CDR1 SGHAT and CDR2 FQNNGV. Trimming shortened V by 2 bases and J by 4 bases, and 5 bases separated the two germline ends. Regarding the study as a whole: Tumor repertoires had a smaller top 100 clone share than normal lung. Patients with more diverse tumor TCRs had worse survival. Compared with tumor, normal lung showed significantly lower TCR diversity.

About this clonotype: Its specificity is unknown.

The rearrangement uses TRBV11-2 and TRBJ1-1; D gene unclear. The clonotype comes from a man aged 70-80 years with non-small cell lung cancer. Material: distant non-tumor lung tissue. The CDR3 is CASSLSTTEAFF. The CDR3 coding sequence is TGTGCCAGCAGCTTATCCACCACTGAAGCTTTCTTT.